What follows are 5 T cell receptor beta chains derived from one specimen sequenced in a study of metastatic and nonmetastatic thyroid tumors. Every patient was untreated before thyroid surgery. From the PCR reads, TCRdb re-called clones with MiXCR. The sample holds approximately 16,000 clones, over 10% seen once. Sequenced sample: blood. These receptor sequences come from a female donor with papillary thyroid cancer or a benign thyroid nodule (not recorded which). Some clones in this sample may be carry-over from other donors' samples.

This clone was observed many times. The chain is built from TRBV15 and TRBJ2-7; no reliable D call. This CDR3 spans 13 amino acids. V was shortened by 0 bases and J by 7 bases, with 10 bases between the two germline ends. The germline V gene encodes CDR1 LNHNV and CDR2 YYDKDF (reference sequence). The CDR3 sequence: CATSRDPLSEQYF. For the CDR3, the DNA is TGTGCCACCAGCAGAGATCCCCTGTCGGAGCAGTACTTC.

This clone was seen repeatedly, ten times or more. This chain links TRBV28 with TRBJ2-1, with TRBD2 as a possible D gene (5 bases). V gave up 5 bases and J gave up 0 bases, with 11 bases separating them. This CDR3 has 15 residues. The germline CDR1 and CDR2 sequences are MDHEN and SYDVKM. CDR3 protein: CASSPGLSSYNEQFF. DNA of the CDR3: TGTGCCAGCAGTCCCGGACTGAGCTCCTACAATGAGCAGTTCTTC.

This clone was seen repeatedly, ten times or more. The genes are TRBV20-1 and TRBJ2-7; a possible D gene is TRBD1 (5 bases). The length of the CDR3 is 13 residues. Germline lookup yields CDR1 DFQATT and CDR2 SNEGSKA (reference sequence). The V gene lost 6 bases and the J gene lost 2 bases, with 14 bases spanning the gap. The CDR3 is CSAFRQGTYEQYF. The CDR3 DNA is TGCAGTGCATTTCGGCAGGGAACCTACGAGCAGTACTTC.

In its sample, this clone ranks as medium-sized. V and J are TRBV28 and TRBJ2-7; D remains ambiguous. Per germline, CDR1 MDHEN and CDR2 SYDVKM. V lost 6 bases and J lost 2, with 14 bases in between. The CDR3 consists of 14 residues. CDR3 residues: CASRSYYGTYEQYF. The CDR3 bases are TGTGCCAGCAGATCCTACTATGGCACCTACGAGCAGTACTTC.

V gene TRBV4-1 combines with J gene TRBJ2-7; D call uncertain. Germline CDR1 MGHRA, CDR2 YSYEKL. The CDR3 covers 16 residues. The V end lost 8 bases, the J end lost 2 bases, and 22 bases lay between the germline ends. The CDR3 DNA is TGCGCCAGCCTTACACTGCAGACTTCAGGCGCCTACGAGCAGTACTTC. Translation gives CASLTLQTSGAYEQYF.